The clone carrying this T cell receptor (beta chain) has a count of ten or more. The antigen remains undetermined. This sample is drawn from a study of CD8 T cells in ankylosing spondylitis. Notes on the study in general: Blood of patients with ankylosing spondylitis appeared to be characterized by a TCR beta motif of eight highly homologous variants. Peripheral blood held disease-linked clones only at relatively low frequency, and these were CD8+.

Deletions cut 5 bases from V and 4 bases from J, with 12 bases between. This CDR3 has 14 amino acids. CDR1 and CDR2 (germline): SEHNR, FQNEAQ (reference sequence). Researchers built TCR beta libraries using quantitative 5'-RACE with molecular barcodes. In TCRdb, the 5' RACE reads were re-called with MiXCR into one record per CDR3 protein. The table has a few hundred thousand distinct CDR3 sequences, about an eighth seen once; the top ten hold 6.8%. The source of this sequence is a male donor with ankylosing spondylitis. The sequenced sample was blood, either unsorted or a sorted T cell fraction (not recorded which). The rearrangement uses TRBV7-9 and TRBJ2-1; TRBD1 is a possible D gene (6 bases). CDR3 region: CASSGGRAYNEQFF. In DNA form, the CDR3 reads TGTGCCAGCAGCGGGGGCAGGGCGTACAATGAGCAGTTCTTC.